The source of this T cell receptor beta chain is a study of blood T cell repertoires in COVID-19. Study background: In each case, the material was cDNA or gDNA derived from T cells, B-cell-depleted T cells, or PBMCs.

The J segment lost 2 bases and the V segment lost 4 bases, leaving 7 bases of the junction unmatched. The germline V gene has CDR1 SEHNR and CDR2 FQNEAQ (reference sequence). CDR3 size: 15 residues. Original analysis: By means of reference gene primer amplification, nucleated cell counts were estimated. Profiling relied on immunoSEQ multiplex PCR, and the TCRdb table lists in-frame clones only, not all of them. The DNA gave D and trimming, while V, J and clone size come from that table. The sample lists around 210,000 clones; 80% were seen once. The source of this sequence is a woman aged 65 to 85 with acute or convalescent COVID-19. The rearrangement uses TRBV7-9 and TRBJ2-7; 8 positions match TRBD1. The specimen was peripheral blood. CDR3 in amino acids: CASSSVTGVTYEQYF. The CDR3 DNA reads as TGTGCCAGCAGCTCCGTGACAGGGGTGACCTACGAGCAGTACTTC.